Detailed here is one T cell receptor (beta chain). Its matching antigen is unknown. Trimming shortened V by 3 bases and J by 2 bases, and 12 bases separated the two germline ends. Germline V gives CDR1 SGHDT, CDR2 YYEEEE. CDR3 length equals 15 residues. The entry originates in a study of cytomegalovirus exposure and HLA in healthy donors. Study findings and constraints: An Asian-associated ancestry cluster reportedly showed fewer N-insertions than the roughly 670-donor mean in a later analysis. Productive rates of about 87% or about 30% were seen for most TCR beta V segments in an earlier analysis. It emerged from a later analysis that several of the most significant clusters appeared to be linked to common viral pathogens. The analysis excluded some indistinguishable V segments, including TRBV6-2 and TRBV6-3.

Primers: 60 Vbeta forward and 13 Jbeta reverse. Data came from immunoSEQ multiplex PCR; TCRdb stores just in-frame clones and leaves some out. This sample carries approximately 100,000 clones, 76% of them seen once, and the ten largest clones take 12%. The rearrangement links TRBV5-6 to TRBJ2-1, with D tentatively TRBD2 (6 bases). The TCR originated in a woman aged 40 to 49 in good health and CMV-seropositive. The sample taken for sequencing was PBMCs. The CDR3 reads CASSSLGGTYNEQFF. The CDR3 DNA sequence: TGTGCCAGCAGCTCCCTGGGGGGAACCTACAATGAGCAGTTCTTC.